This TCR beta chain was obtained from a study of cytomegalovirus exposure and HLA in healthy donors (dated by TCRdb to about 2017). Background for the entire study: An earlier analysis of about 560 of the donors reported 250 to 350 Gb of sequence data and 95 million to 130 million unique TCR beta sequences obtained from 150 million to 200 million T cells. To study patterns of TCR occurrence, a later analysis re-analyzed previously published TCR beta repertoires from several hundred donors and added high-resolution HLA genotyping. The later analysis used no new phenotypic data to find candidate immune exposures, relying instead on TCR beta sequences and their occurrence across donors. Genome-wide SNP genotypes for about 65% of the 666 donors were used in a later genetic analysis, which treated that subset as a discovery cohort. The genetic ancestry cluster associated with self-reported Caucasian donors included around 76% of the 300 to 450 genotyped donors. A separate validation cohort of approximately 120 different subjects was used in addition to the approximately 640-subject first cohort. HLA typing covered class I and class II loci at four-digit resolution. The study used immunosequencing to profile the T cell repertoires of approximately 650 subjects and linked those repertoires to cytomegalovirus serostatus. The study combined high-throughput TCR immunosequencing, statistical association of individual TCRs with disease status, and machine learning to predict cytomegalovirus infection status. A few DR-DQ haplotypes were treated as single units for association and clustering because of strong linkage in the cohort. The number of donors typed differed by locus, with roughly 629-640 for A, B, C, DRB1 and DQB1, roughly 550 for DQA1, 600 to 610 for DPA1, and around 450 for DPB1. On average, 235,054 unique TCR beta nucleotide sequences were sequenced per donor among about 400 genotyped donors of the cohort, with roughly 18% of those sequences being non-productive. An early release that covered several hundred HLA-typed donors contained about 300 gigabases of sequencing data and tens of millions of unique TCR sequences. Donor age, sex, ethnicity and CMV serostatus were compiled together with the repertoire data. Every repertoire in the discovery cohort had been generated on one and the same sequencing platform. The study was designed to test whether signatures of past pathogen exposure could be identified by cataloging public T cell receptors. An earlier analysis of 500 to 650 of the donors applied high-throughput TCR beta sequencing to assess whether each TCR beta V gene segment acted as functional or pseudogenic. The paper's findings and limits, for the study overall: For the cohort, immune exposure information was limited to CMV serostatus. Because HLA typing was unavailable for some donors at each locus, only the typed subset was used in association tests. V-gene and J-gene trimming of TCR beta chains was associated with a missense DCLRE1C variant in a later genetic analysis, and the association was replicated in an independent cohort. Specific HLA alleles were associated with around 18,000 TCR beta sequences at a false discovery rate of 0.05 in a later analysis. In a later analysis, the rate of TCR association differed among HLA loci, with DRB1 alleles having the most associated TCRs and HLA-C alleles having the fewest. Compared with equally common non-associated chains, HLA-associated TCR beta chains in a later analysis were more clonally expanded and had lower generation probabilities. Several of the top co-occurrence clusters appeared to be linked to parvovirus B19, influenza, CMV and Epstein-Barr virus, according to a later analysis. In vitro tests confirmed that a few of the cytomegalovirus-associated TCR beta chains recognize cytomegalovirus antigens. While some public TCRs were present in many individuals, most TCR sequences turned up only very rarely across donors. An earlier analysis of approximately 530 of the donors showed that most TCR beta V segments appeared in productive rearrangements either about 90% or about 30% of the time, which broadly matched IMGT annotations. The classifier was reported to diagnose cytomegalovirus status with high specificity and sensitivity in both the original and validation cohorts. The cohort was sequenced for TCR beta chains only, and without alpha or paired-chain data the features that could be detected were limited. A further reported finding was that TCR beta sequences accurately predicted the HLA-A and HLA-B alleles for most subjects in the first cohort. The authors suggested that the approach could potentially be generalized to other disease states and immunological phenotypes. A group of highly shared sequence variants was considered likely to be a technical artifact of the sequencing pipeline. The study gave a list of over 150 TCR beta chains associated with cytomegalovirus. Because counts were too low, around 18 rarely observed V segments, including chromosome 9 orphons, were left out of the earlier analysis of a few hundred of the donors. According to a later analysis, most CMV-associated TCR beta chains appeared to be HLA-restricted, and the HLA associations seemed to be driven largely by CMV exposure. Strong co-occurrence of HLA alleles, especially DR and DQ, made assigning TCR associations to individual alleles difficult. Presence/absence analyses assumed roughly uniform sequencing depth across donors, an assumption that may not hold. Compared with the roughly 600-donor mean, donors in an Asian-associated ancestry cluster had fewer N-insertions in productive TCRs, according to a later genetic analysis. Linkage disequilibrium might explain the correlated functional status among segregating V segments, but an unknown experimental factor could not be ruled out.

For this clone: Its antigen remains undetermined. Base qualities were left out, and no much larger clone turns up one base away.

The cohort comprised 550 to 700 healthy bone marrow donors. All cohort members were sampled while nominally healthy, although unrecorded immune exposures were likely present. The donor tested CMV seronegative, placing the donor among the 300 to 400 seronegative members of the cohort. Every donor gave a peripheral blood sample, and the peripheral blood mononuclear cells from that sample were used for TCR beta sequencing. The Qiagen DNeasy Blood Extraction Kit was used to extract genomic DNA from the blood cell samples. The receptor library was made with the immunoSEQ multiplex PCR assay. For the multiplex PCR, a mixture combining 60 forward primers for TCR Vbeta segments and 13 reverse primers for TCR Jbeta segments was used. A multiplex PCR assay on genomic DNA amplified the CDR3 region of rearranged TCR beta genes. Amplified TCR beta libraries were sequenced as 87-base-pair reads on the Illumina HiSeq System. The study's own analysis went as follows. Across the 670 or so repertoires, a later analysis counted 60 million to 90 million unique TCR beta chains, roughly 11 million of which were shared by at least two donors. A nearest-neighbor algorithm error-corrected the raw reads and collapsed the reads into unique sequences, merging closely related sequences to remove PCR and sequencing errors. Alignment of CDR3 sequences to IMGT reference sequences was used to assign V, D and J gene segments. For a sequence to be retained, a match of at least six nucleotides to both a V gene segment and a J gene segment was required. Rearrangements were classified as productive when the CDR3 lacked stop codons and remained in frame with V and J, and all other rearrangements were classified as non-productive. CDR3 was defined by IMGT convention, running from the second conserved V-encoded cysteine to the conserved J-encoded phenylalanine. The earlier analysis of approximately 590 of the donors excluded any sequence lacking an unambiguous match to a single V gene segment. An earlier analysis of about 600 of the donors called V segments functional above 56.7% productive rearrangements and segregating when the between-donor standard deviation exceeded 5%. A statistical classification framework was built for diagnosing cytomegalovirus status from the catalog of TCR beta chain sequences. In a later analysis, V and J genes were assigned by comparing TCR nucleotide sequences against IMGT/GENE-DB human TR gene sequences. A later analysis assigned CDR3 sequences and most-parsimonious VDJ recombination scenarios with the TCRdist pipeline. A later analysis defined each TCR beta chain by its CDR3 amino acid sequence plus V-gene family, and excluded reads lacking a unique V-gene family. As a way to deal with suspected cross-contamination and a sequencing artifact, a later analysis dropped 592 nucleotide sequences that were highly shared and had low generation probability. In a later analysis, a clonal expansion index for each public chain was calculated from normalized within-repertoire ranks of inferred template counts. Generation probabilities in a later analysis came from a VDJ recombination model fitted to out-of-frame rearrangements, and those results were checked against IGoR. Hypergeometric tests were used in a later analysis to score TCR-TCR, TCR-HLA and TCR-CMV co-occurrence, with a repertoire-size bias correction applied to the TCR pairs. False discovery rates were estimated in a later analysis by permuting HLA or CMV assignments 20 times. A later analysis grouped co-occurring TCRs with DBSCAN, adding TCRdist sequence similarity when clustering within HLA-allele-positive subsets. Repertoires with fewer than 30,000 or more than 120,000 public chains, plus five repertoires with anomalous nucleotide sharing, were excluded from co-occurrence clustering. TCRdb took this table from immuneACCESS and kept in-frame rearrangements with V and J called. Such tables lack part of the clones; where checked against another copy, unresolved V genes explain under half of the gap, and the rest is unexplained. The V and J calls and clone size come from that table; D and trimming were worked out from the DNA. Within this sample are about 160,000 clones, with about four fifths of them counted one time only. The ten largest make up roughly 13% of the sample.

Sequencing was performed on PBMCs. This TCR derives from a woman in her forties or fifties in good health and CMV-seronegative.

The nucleotide sequence reads TGTGCCAGCAGCTTGGTGGAGCGGGGGGAGACCCAGTACTTC. This codes for CASSLVERGETQYF. The chain links TRBV5-4 with TRBJ2-5; the central 8 bases match TRBD2. The CDR3 numbers 14 residues from cysteine through phenylalanine. Only CDR3 DNA remains: 42 bases, in frame from the first base. Reading the germline V gene (reference sequence) gives CDR1 SGHNT and CDR2 YYREEE. Ends trimmed: V by 0 bases, J by 5 bases; bases unmatched to a gene: 3.